Below, 29 T cell receptor beta chains from the same sample are listed, as sequenced in a study of blood T cell repertoires in COVID-19. Libraries were prepared by immunoSEQ multiplex PCR; TCRdb keeps only in-frame clonotypes and omits some of them. The table has 53,000 or so clones, about nine tenths seen once. Sequencing was performed on peripheral blood. The receptors here all came from a man at least 80 years old with acute or convalescent COVID-19.

The rearrangement links TRBV6-5 to TRBJ1-3; a possible D gene is TRBD1 (6 bases). The CDR3 has 16 amino acids. Germline V gene lookup returns CDR1 MNHEY and CDR2 SVGAGI. The germline V and J ends were trimmed by 0 bases and 4 bases, with 13 bases remaining between them. This chain's CDR3 is CASSYSRGMRGNTIYF. DNA of the CDR3: TGTGCCAGCAGTTACTCGAGGGGGATGCGGGGAAACACCATATATTTT.

The genes are TRBV6-2 or TRBV6-3 and TRBJ1-6, with TRBD1 identical over 10 bases. Germline-derived CDR1 and CDR2 are MNHEY and SVGEGT. V gave up 5 bases and J gave up 7 bases; unmatched junction bases: 11. The CDR3 consists of 17 residues. CDR3 in amino acids: CASSRRDRGVGNSPLHF. CDR3 nucleotides: TGTGCCAGCAGTAGGAGGGACAGGGGTGTTGGGAATTCACCCCTCCACTTT.

There are a few counts of this clone. The V call is TRBV27, the J call TRBJ1-4; D unclear. The CDR3 sequence is 14 residues long. Trimming removed 3 bases at V and 6 bases at J, with 11 bases between. Germline CDR1 is MNHEY and CDR2 is SMNVEV (reference sequence). As DNA, the CDR3 is TGTGCCAGCAGTTTTTCACGGTTGGATGAAAAACTGTTTTTT. This encodes CASSFSRLDEKLFF.

The chain has TRBV7-9 and TRBJ2-7, with TRBD1 as a possible D gene (5 bases). The germline V and J ends were trimmed by 5 bases and 3 bases, with 8 bases remaining between them. Germline V gene sequence: CDR1 SEHNR, CDR2 FQNEAQ (reference sequence). This CDR3 has 12 residues. The CDR3 region is CASSGQGYEQYF. CDR3 DNA: TGTGCCAGCAGCGGACAAGGCTACGAGCAGTACTTC.

This chain links TRBV14 with TRBJ2-7; 12 bases align to TRBD2. The CDR3 sequence is 16 residues long. Germline values: CDR1 SGHDN, CDR2 FVKESK. J was trimmed by 1 base and V by 2 bases; bases with no gene match: 3. Here the CDR3 DNA reads TGTGCCAGCAGCCAAAGGACTAGCGGGGCTTCCTACGAGCAGTACTTC. This gives the protein CASSQRTSGASYEQYF.

This sequence joins TRBV6-1 and TRBJ1-1; D gene ambiguous. Germline loops: CDR1 MNHNS, CDR2 SASEGT. With 1 base removed from V and 0 bases from J, the gap between germline ends came to 9 bases. The CDR3 has 15 amino acids. CDR3 residues: CASSEDGLLNTEAFF. Written as DNA, the CDR3 is TGTGCCAGCAGTGAAGACGGACTCCTGAACACTGAAGCTTTCTTT.

This clone was counted a few times. The rearrangement uses TRBV6-2 or TRBV6-3 and TRBJ1-2; 7 bases are a match to TRBD1. Trimming cost V 5 bases and J 2 bases; bases outside gene matches: 2. The CDR3 spans 13 residues. Germline V lookup: CDR1 MNHEY, CDR2 SVGEGT. In nucleotides, the CDR3 is TGTGCCAGCAGTACGGGACAGAACTATGGCTACACCTTC. This sequence encodes CASSTGQNYGYTF.

The chain uses TRBV29-1 and TRBJ1-1; perhaps TRBD1 as D (5 bases). V lost 4 bases, J lost 5 bases, and 26 bases lay in between. Germline assignment: CDR1 SQVTM and CDR2 ANQGSEA. The CDR3 loop spans 17 amino acids. DNA of the CDR3: TGCAGCGTTGTGGGATTATCACAGGCAGGTCGAGGAACTGAAGCTTTCTTT. Translated, it gives CSVVGLSQAGRGTEAFF.

This clone was counted a single time. V gene TRBV9 combines with J gene TRBJ1-1, with D perhaps matching TRBD1 (6 bases). V shed 0 bases and J shed 1 base, with 13 bases lying between them. Germline V gives CDR1 SGDLS, CDR2 YYNGEE. This CDR3 region has 16 residues. The CDR3 here is CASSVEARGSNTEAFF. The CDR3 bases are TGTGCCAGCAGCGTAGAGGCCAGGGGATCGAACACTGAAGCTTTCTTT.

V is TRBV10-2 and J is TRBJ2-3; 8 bases fit TRBD1. The CDR3 covers 16 residues. Germline V gene data show CDR1 as WSHSY and CDR2 as SAAADI. V lost 6 bases and J lost 5; bases outside the gene matches: 13. This CDR3 is CASRDTGTGSRDTQYF. CDR3 nucleotides: TGCGCCAGCAGAGACACTGGGACAGGAAGCCGAGATACGCAGTATTTT.

The chain combines TRBV7-9 with TRBJ2-2, with TRBD2 matching 10 bases. The CDR3 runs to 18 residues. CDR1 SEHNR and CDR2 FQNEAQ come from the germline V gene (reference sequence). The V gene end was trimmed by 5 bases and the J gene end by 9 bases; junction bases not matched to a gene: 18. As DNA, the CDR3 is TGTGCCAGCAGCCCCTTGATAGCGGGGGGACTGGATGAAAGGGAGCTGTTTTTT. This translates into CASSPLIAGGLDERELFF.

The J gene is TRBJ2-1, the V gene TRBV7-2, with 9 positions matching TRBD2. The V segment lost 0 bases and the J segment 9 bases; nucleotides outside the gene matches: 9. CDR3 length: 16 residues. The germline V gene has CDR1 SGHTA and CDR2 FQGNSA. The CDR3 here is CASSLASGGTWGEQFF. CDR3 in DNA: TGTGCCAGCAGCTTAGCGAGCGGGGGGACCTGGGGTGAGCAGTTCTTC.

This clone was recorded once. The rearrangement links TRBV13 to TRBJ2-5; 9 nucleotides align to TRBD2. Germline CDR1 PRHDT, CDR2 FYEKMQ (reference sequence). Losses at the gene ends were 5 bases for V and 2 bases for J; bases not matched to a gene: 6. CDR3 length equals 15 residues. CDR3 protein: CASSPQRGAQETQYF. CDR3 coding DNA: TGTGCCAGCAGCCCCCAGCGGGGGGCACAAGAGACCCAGTACTTC.

The chain combines TRBV6-5 with TRBJ1-2; tentatively, D is TRBD1 (5 bases). The CDR3 is made up of 14 amino acids. Germline values: CDR1 MNHEY, CDR2 SVGAGI. V lost 6 bases and J lost 2, with 13 bases in between. This chain's CDR3 is CASRRSTENYGYTF. CDR3 nucleotide sequence: TGTGCCAGCAGGCGTTCGACAGAGAACTATGGCTACACCTTC.

This rearrangement joins TRBV6-5 to TRBJ1-2, with 7 positions matching TRBD1. V gave up 5 bases and J gave up 6 bases; unmatched junction bases: 9. Germline V lookup: CDR1 MNHEY, CDR2 SVGAGI. The CDR3 has 14 residues. The CDR3, as DNA: TGTGCCAGCAGTACCAAACAGGGGTCAAATGGCTACACCTTC. Its translation: CASSTKQGSNGYTF.

V usage is TRBV2 and J usage is TRBJ1-2; 9 bases fit TRBD1. The germline V gene encodes CDR1 SNHLY and CDR2 FYNNEI. This CDR3 spans 14 amino acids. V lost 3 bases and J lost 7; bases outside the gene matches: 6. In nucleotides, the CDR3 is TGTGCCAGCAGTGACTGGGACAGGGTCGGTGGCTACACCTTC. Protein sequence: CASSDWDRVGGYTF.

The chain has TRBV10-1 and TRBJ2-7; 7 bases fit TRBD1. The trim removed 5 bases at V and 4 bases at J, leaving 11 bases unmatched. The germline V gene encodes CDR1 WNHNN and CDR2 SYGVQD (reference sequence). The CDR3 extends over 15 amino acids. The DNA for the CDR3 is TGCGCCAGCAGTCCACAGGGGACAAACCTATACGAGCAGTACTTC. Protein product: CASSPQGTNLYEQYF.

The rearrangement links TRBV5-1 to TRBJ2-3; TRBD2 aligns across 10 bases. The germline V gene has CDR1 SGHRS and CDR2 YFSETQ. The V gene end was trimmed by 4 bases and the J gene end by 3 bases; junction bases not matched to a gene: 8. The CDR3 covers 16 residues. The CDR3 sequence is CASSPPSGGRTDTQYF. For the CDR3, the DNA is TGCGCCAGCAGCCCTCCTAGCGGGGGCCGGACAGATACGCAGTATTTT.

This clone was recorded once. CDR3 residues: CASSLNGVSNEKLFF. Here the CDR3 DNA reads TGCGCCAGCAGCTTGAACGGGGTGTCTAATGAAAAACTGTTTTTT. J is TRBJ1-4 and V is TRBV5-1; D remains unclear. Per germline, CDR1 SGHRS and CDR2 YFSETQ. The CDR3 sequence is 15 residues long. Deletions cut 1 base from V and 3 bases from J, with 10 bases between.

This clone has just one count. The genes are TRBV4-2 and TRBJ1-2, with a possible D match to TRBD1 (6 bases). Trimming cost V 3 bases and J 5 bases, with 10 bases left between them. The CDR3 covers 13 residues. CDR1 and CDR2 (germline): LGHNA, YNFKEQ. The CDR3 DNA follows: TGTGCCAGCAGCCAGGACAGCCTTTATGGCTACACCTTC. This encodes CASSQDSLYGYTF.

V usage is TRBV18 and J usage is TRBJ2-3; no clear D gene. This CDR3 region has 16 residues. V was clipped by 2 bases and J by 0 bases, with 12 bases between them. Germline loops: CDR1 KGHSH, CDR2 LQKENI. The CDR3 is CASSPNRQKSTDTQYF. CDR3 nucleotides: TGTGCCAGCTCACCAAATCGACAAAAAAGCACAGATACGCAGTATTTT.

This clone was recorded only once. This chain connects TRBV4-1 to TRBJ1-5; 9 nucleotides align to TRBD1. This CDR3 spans 15 amino acids. The germline V gene has CDR1 MGHRA and CDR2 YSYEKL. After removal of 4 bases from V and 4 bases from J, the junction contained 5 bases not matched to a gene. In DNA form, the CDR3 reads TGCGCCAGCAGCCCACACGGGACAGGGAATCAGCCCCAGCATTTT. As protein: CASSPHGTGNQPQHF.

This clone showed up just a few times. The chain combines TRBV14 with TRBJ1-2, with D possibly TRBD1 on 6 matching bases. Germline V gives CDR1 SGHDN, CDR2 FVKESK. V lost 4 bases and J 8 bases, leaving 17 bases between the germline ends. CDR3 size: 14 residues. The DNA for the CDR3 is TGTGCCAGCAGCCCAGGGGCGGGGGCTAGCGGCTACACCTTC. Translation gives CASSPGAGASGYTF.

V usage is TRBV9 and J usage is TRBJ1-2; 11 nucleotides align to TRBD1. CDR1 and CDR2 from the germline V gene are SGDLS and YYNGEE. The CDR3 is 16 amino acids. Germline trimming cut 0 bases from V and 8 bases from J; bases unmatched to any gene: 9. The CDR3, as DNA: TGTGCCAGCAGCGTAGTTCCCGGACAGGGGGCGGACGGCTACACCTTC. Its translation is CASSVVPGQGADGYTF.

The CDR3 loop is CASSWTGYNEQFF. CDR3 DNA sequence: TGTGCCAGCAGTTGGACAGGTTACAATGAGCAGTTCTTC. The chain is built from TRBV6-7 and TRBJ2-1, with 7 bases identical to TRBD1. TRBV6-7 is given ORF status, its function remaining uncertain. The CDR3 totals 13 residues. With 4 bases clipped from V and 4 bases from J, the junction kept 1 base outside the gene matches.

A word on this clone: An end of the junction differs from the germline gene, which may be a read error. V gene TRBV5-6 combines with J gene TRBJ1-2, with TRBD1 matching 8 bases. This CDR3 has 14 residues. CDR1 and CDR2 from the germline V gene are SGHDT and YYEEEE. The CDR3 DNA reads TGTGCCAGCAGTTTGGACAGGGTCAGAGGAGGCTACACCTTC. Translating it yields CASSLDRVRGGYTF.

The chain employs TRBV16 and TRBJ1-6; TRBD1 might be the D (6 bases). V dropped 0 bases and J dropped 6 bases, with 12 bases sitting between them. This CDR3 spans 16 amino acids. The germline V gene has CDR1 KGHSY and CDR2 FQNENV. The CDR3 nucleotides are TGTGCCAGCAGCCAATCCCCGCAAGGGGGTAATTCACCCCTCCACTTT. Translated, it gives CASSQSPQGGNSPLHF.

The chain employs TRBV18 and TRBJ1-1; D unresolved. Between the trimmed V and J ends, which lost 5 bases and 1 base, there was a span of 17 bases. The germline gives CDR1 KGHSH, CDR2 LQKENI. The CDR3 totals 16 residues. This CDR3 is CASSTRQNYRNTEAFF. CDR3 in DNA: TGTGCCAGCTCAACTCGGCAGAATTACAGGAACACTGAAGCTTTCTTT.

The rearrangement joins TRBV23-1 to TRBJ1-1, with 11 bases aligning to TRBD1. Being an ORF, TRBV23-1 has a function that is uncertain. CDR3 size: 19 residues. V was clipped by 0 bases and J by 0 bases; unmatched bases: 9. The CDR3 loop reads CASSQSKGQGEGMNTEAFF. The CDR3 DNA follows: TGCGCCAGCAGTCAATCAAAGGGACAGGGGGAGGGAATGAACACTGAAGCTTTCTTT.